These 15 T cell receptor beta chains share one sample of origin, sequenced in a study of beta chain features in type 1 diabetes. Investigators reverse transcribed all isolated RNA, so they sequenced expressed TCRB transcripts. Measured with immunoSEQ multiplex PCR; TCRdb has only the in-frame clones, and not every one. This table holds some 180,000 clones, approximately 13% found once. Sequencing was performed on central memory CD4+ T cells from blood. These receptors originate from a woman younger than 30 in good health.

The chain uses TRBV6-4 and TRBJ2-5; a possible D gene is TRBD1 (6 bases). V was clipped by 5 bases and J by 1 base, with 8 bases between them. This CDR3 contains 13 residues. Germline V CDR1 and CDR2: MRHNA, SNTAGT. The CDR3 bases are TGTGCCAGCAGTCGGGACATCCAAGAGACCCAGTACTTC. Amino acid sequence: CASSRDIQETQYF.

V and J are TRBV28 and TRBJ1-2; TRBD1 is a possible D gene (6 bases). The V end lost 9 bases, the J end lost 7 bases, and 15 bases lay between the germline ends. The CDR3 has 12 residues. Germline CDR1 reads MDHEN; CDR2 reads SYDVKM. The CDR3 protein is CASRRGARGYTF. The DNA of the CDR3 is TGTGCCAGTCGCCGGGGGGCGCGTGGCTACACCTTC.

This clone has a handful of counts. The CDR3 is CASSRSGKKGQETQYF. The DNA for the CDR3 is TGTGCCAGCAGTCGCAGCGGGAAGAAGGGACAAGAGACCCAGTACTTC. The chain joins TRBV28 to TRBJ2-5; 7 positions match TRBD2. Germline-derived CDR1 and CDR2 are MDHEN and SYDVKM. The CDR3 loop spans 16 amino acids. Trimming at V came to 5 bases and at J to 2 bases, leaving 11 bases not matched to a gene.

In its sample, this clone was seen many times. V is TRBV11-2 and J is TRBJ2-7; possible D gene TRBD1, 6 bases. CDR1 SGHAT and CDR2 FQNNGV come from the germline V gene. The length of the CDR3 is 18 residues. The germline V and J ends were trimmed by 2 bases and 1 base, with 21 bases remaining between them. The CDR3: CASSLLRGQGMGSYEQYF. DNA for the CDR3: TGTGCCAGCAGCTTACTCAGGGGTCAGGGGATGGGATCCTACGAGCAGTACTTC.

This clone appeared a few times. This chain joins TRBV2 and TRBJ1-2; weak D call: TRBD1 (5 bases). Germline V lookup: CDR1 SNHLY, CDR2 FYNNEI. This CDR3 comprises 15 residues. The V gene lost 7 bases and the J gene lost 5 bases, with 20 bases spanning the gap. This chain's CDR3 is CASIGLRGREYGYTF. CDR3 coding DNA: TGTGCCAGCATCGGTTTACGGGGACGGGAGTATGGCTACACCTTC.

The gene calls are TRBV28 and TRBJ2-1; perhaps TRBD1 as D (6 bases). The V end was cut by 10 bases, the J end by 6 bases, with 13 bases between. The CDR3 has 12 residues. Germline CDR1 is MDHEN and CDR2 is SYDVKM. The chain's CDR3 is CATDRLGNEQFF. The DNA of the CDR3 is TGTGCCACCGACAGGCTAGGCAATGAGCAGTTCTTC.

This CDR3 is CAVSRLDTQYF. DNA of the CDR3: TGTGCCGTATCCAGGTTGGATACGCAGTATTTT. The chain has TRBV5-8 and TRBJ2-3, with D unclear. The length of the CDR3 is 11 residues. In germline, CDR1 is SGHTS, CDR2 YDEGEE. Trimming left V 10 bases short and J 6 bases short, with 12 bases between. The complete variable domain, with remaining parts taken from reference TRBV5-8 and TRBJ2-3, reads EAGVTQSPTHLIKTRGQQATLRCSPISGHTSVYWYQQALGLGLQFLLWYDEGEERNRGNFPPRFSGRQFPNYSSELNVNALELEDSALYLCAVSRLDTQYFGPGTRLTVL.

This chain uses TRBV5-6 with TRBJ2-1, with a tentative D call TRBD2 (5 bases). Germline values: CDR1 SGHDT, CDR2 YYEEEE. The ends were cut back, 1 base at V and 1 base at J, with 15 bases in the middle. This CDR3 has 17 residues. CDR3: CASSLQVAPWSYNEQFF. DNA of the CDR3: TGTGCCAGCAGCTTGCAGGTAGCGCCTTGGTCCTACAATGAGCAGTTCTTC.

This clone was observed many times. For the CDR3, the DNA is TGCAGCGTTGACCCCGGACAGGGGGGGTACGAGCAGTACTTC. Its translation: CSVDPGQGGYEQYF. The chain carries TRBV29-1 and TRBJ2-7; TRBD1 aligns across 10 bases. Germline V CDR1 and CDR2: SQVTM, ANQGSEA. V lost 3 bases, J lost 4 bases, and 6 bases stayed unmatched. The CDR3 runs 14 residues.

The gene calls are TRBV28 and TRBJ1-5; D gene uncertain. This CDR3 is 15 amino acids long. Germline loops: CDR1 MDHEN, CDR2 SYDVKM. Between the trimmed V and J ends, which lost 7 bases and 3 bases, there was a span of 16 bases. The CDR3 loop reads CASTLGGPFNQPQHF. DNA for the CDR3: TGTGCCAGCACCCTCGGTGGGCCATTCAATCAGCCCCAGCATTTT. Full variable domain (missing parts from reference TRBV28 and TRBJ1-5): DVKVTQSSRYLVKRTGEKVFLECVQDMDHENMFWYRQDPGLGLRLIYFSYDVKMKEKGDIPEGYSVSREKKERFSLILESASTNQTSMYLCASTLGGPFNQPQHFGDGTRLSIL.

This clone was counted only a few times. The V gene is TRBV28, the J gene TRBJ2-7; 7 bases are a match to TRBD1. Germline CDR1 is MDHEN and CDR2 is SYDVKM. J was trimmed by 0 bases and V by 6 bases; bases with no gene match: 8. This CDR3 comprises 15 residues. The CDR3 loop is CASRSGTAYSYEQYF. In nucleotides, the CDR3 is TGTGCCAGCAGGTCCGGGACAGCTTACTCCTACGAGCAGTACTTC.

The sample holds a few counts of this clone. This sequence joins TRBV9 and TRBJ1-2, with TRBD1 identical over 7 bases. CDR1 is SGDLS and CDR2 is YYNGEE in the germline V gene. The V and J ends lost 5 bases and 7 bases, in that order; junction bases with no gene match: 11. The CDR3 is 14 amino acids. The CDR3 bases are TGTGCCAGCAGTCCCAATACAGGGGTGGGTGGCTACACCTTC. It encodes CASSPNTGVGGYTF.

The sample holds a few counts of this clone. This rearrangement joins TRBV6-1 to TRBJ1-1; TRBD1 is a possible D gene (5 bases). V lost 5 bases and J lost 10, with 8 bases in between. Germline CDR1 is MNHNS and CDR2 is SASEGT. This CDR3 region has 10 residues. CDR3 sequence: CASSRGGAFF. The CDR3 nucleotides are TGTGCCAGCAGTCGGGGGGGAGCTTTCTTT.

J is TRBJ1-1 and V is TRBV7-3; D gene uncertain. This CDR3 has 14 amino acids. CDR1 and CDR2 (germline): SGHTA, FQGTGA. V dropped 6 bases and J dropped 1 base, with 12 bases sitting between them. In nucleotides, the CDR3 is TGTGCCAGCAGAGAGAAAATTCAGAACACTGAAGCTTTCTTT. Translation: CASREKIQNTEAFF. Drawing the rest from reference TRBV7-3 and TRBJ1-1, the complete variable domain is GAGVSQTPSNKVTEKGKYVELRCDPISGHTALYWYRQSLGQGPEFLIYFQGTGAADDSGLPNDRFFAVRPEGSVSTLKIQRTERGDSAVYLCASREKIQNTEAFFGQGTRLTVV.

There are a few counts of this clone. The chain uses TRBV6-1 and TRBJ2-1; 12 bases are a match to TRBD2. The CDR3 is made up of 16 amino acids. J lost 4 bases, V lost 4 bases, and 5 bases had no gene match. Germline V gene sequence: CDR1 MNHNS, CDR2 SASEGT. The CDR3 bases are TGTGCCAGCAGTGCGTCGACTAGCGGGAGTTACAATGAGCAGTTCTTC. Encoded protein: CASSASTSGSYNEQFF.